This is a list of T cell receptor beta chains from one sample in a study of blood T cell repertoires in COVID-19. Here immunoSEQ multiplex PCR was the method, and the copy in TCRdb shows in-frame clones only, minus some. The table has tens of thousands of clones, 83% seen once. Sequences were obtained from peripheral blood. These receptors came from a man in his fifties with COVID-19, enrolled during active disease. Both conserved end residues are part of each CDR3. The D gene is left open where the match is weak. Not every row has a clone size; where given, it reads once, few, many or a size class.

D	V	size	J	CDR3	DNA
TRBD2	TRBV27	.	TRBJ2-7	CASSSAGSGRLGEQYF	TGTGCCAGCAGTTCCGCGGGTAGCGGGAGGCTGGGCGAGCAGTACTTC
TRBD1	TRBV30	few	TRBJ1-5	CAWSWGRTGEINQPQHF	TGTGCCTGGAGTTGGGGAAGGACAGGGGAGATCAATCAGCCCCAGCATTTT
.	TRBV4-1	.	TRBJ2-1	CASSQTTSGLPQLEQFF	TGCGCCAGCAGCCAAACCACCTCGGGACTCCCTCAACTTGAGCAGTTCTTC
.	TRBV4-1	.	TRBJ2-2	CASSHKGGLVDTGELFF	TGCGCCAGCAGCCACAAAGGAGGGCTAGTCGACACCGGGGAGCTGTTTTTT
TRBD2	TRBV2	.	TRBJ2-2	CASSRAGGAGELFF	TGTGCCAGCAGTAGAGCGGGAGGGGCCGGGGAGCTGTTTTTT
.	TRBV4-2	.	TRBJ2-7	CASSQDPATSSYEQYF	TGTGCCAGCAGCCAAGACCCCGCCACAAGCTCCTACGAGCAGTACTTC
TRBD1	TRBV5-5	.	TRBJ2-7	CASSLMGQIYEQYF	TGTGCCAGCAGCTTAATGGGACAGATCTACGAGCAGTACTTC
.	TRBV5-1	.	TRBJ2-2	CASSPGHSLTGELFF	TGCGCCAGCAGCCCGGGACACTCTCTTACCGGGGAGCTGTTTTTT
TRBD2	TRBV9	many	TRBJ2-1	CASSVKVAGGPQFF	TGTGCCAGCAGCGTAAAGGTAGCGGGAGGGCCGCAGTTCTTC
TRBD2	TRBV5-1	few	TRBJ2-1	CASKKREGPREQFF	TGCGCCAGTAAAAAGCGGGAGGGCCCGAGAGAGCAGTTCTTC
TRBD1	TRBV6-5	.	TRBJ2-2	CASSFGTGHTGELFF	TGTGCCAGCAGTTTCGGGACAGGTCACACCGGGGAGCTGTTTTTT
TRBD1	TRBV11-2	.	TRBJ2-7	CASSLGTGPTYEQYF	TGTGCCAGCAGCTTAGGGACAGGGCCTACCTACGAGCAGTACTTC
.	TRBV18	.	TRBJ2-5	CASSPSRNQETQYF	TGTGCCAGCTCACCCTCCAGAAACCAAGAGACCCAGTACTTC
TRBD1	TRBV28	.	TRBJ1-6	CASRNRGQNSPLHF	TGTGCCAGCAGAAATAGGGGACAGAATTCACCCCTCCACTTT
.	TRBV5-6	.	TRBJ1-2	CASRPDLGLGAYGYTF	TGTGCCAGCAGACCTGACCTGGGTTTGGGGGCCTATGGCTACACCTTC
.	TRBV5-4	medium-sized	TRBJ2-3	CASSFRGRTDTQYF	TGTGCCAGCAGCTTCAGGGGGAGGACAGATACGCAGTATTTT
TRBD2	TRBV28	.	TRBJ2-3	CASSPLAGTSTDTQYF	TGTGCCAGCAGTCCACTAGCGGGGACTAGCACAGATACGCAGTATTTT
TRBD1	TRBV29-1	once	TRBJ2-5	CSASSVGQGWETQYF	TGCAGCGCTAGCAGTGTGGGACAGGGTTGGGAGACCCAGTACTTC
TRBD1	TRBV29-1	.	TRBJ2-7	CSVDFLQGNEQYF	TGCAGCGTTGACTTCCTACAGGGGAACGAGCAGTACTTC
TRBD2	TRBV6-5	.	TRBJ2-7	CASRLAGPYEQYF	TGTGCCAGCAGACTAGCGGGACCCTACGAGCAGTACTTC
TRBD2	TRBV2	.	TRBJ2-1	CASVTPGLAGVGEQFF	TGTGCCAGCGTTACTCCGGGACTAGCGGGAGTCGGCGAGCAGTTCTTC
.	TRBV19	.	TRBJ2-3	CASSPPGAGYTDTQYF	TGTGCCAGTAGCCCCCCTGGTGCGGGCTACACAGATACGCAGTATTTT
.	TRBV5-1	.	TRBJ1-5	CASSYGTSNQPQHF	TGCGCCAGCAGCTACGGGACAAGCAATCAGCCCCAGCATTTT
TRBD2	TRBV7-9	.	TRBJ2-1	CASSLRFTRENHYEQFF	TGTGCCAGCAGCTTAAGGTTTACGCGGGAGAATCATTATGAGCAGTTCTTC
.	TRBV6-5	.	TRBJ1-6	CASSYLGKTYNSPLHF	TGTGCCAGCAGTTACCTCGGGAAGACATATAATTCACCCCTCCACTTT
.	TRBV5-4	.	TRBJ1-2	CASSLARGDLYGYTF	TGTGCCAGCAGCTTGGCCAGGGGCGATCTCTATGGCTACACCTTC
TRBD1	TRBV6-4	.	TRBJ2-2	CASSDGTGETGELFF	TGTGCCAGCAGTGACGGGACAGGGGAAACCGGGGAGCTGTTTTTT
.	TRBV15	.	TRBJ1-4	CATSRDSRDDEKLFF	TGTGCCACCAGCAGAGATTCCAGGGATGATGAAAAACTGTTTTTT
TRBD1	TRBV10-3	.	TRBJ2-6	CAIGTGFGSGANVLTF	TGTGCCATCGGGACAGGGTTTGGCTCTGGGGCCAACGTCCTGACTTTC
.	TRBV29-1	.	TRBJ1-1	CSVAIRGTEAFF	TGCAGCGTGGCCATAAGAGGTACTGAAGCTTTCTTT
.	TRBV7-9	few	TRBJ1-1	CASSLRSGSTEAFF	TGTGCCAGCAGCTTGAGGAGTGGGAGCACTGAAGCTTTCTTT
TRBD2	TRBV9	.	TRBJ2-1	CAGSSGNYNEQFF	TGTGCCGGCTCTAGCGGAAATTACAATGAGCAGTTCTTC
TRBD1	TRBV18	.	TRBJ1-6	CASSPQQGESYNSPLHF	TGTGCCAGCTCACCACAGCAGGGGGAGTCCTATAATTCACCCCTCCACTTT
TRBD1	TRBV30	.	TRBJ2-7	CAWSKARDSYEQYF	TGTGCCTGGAGCAAAGCCCGGGACAGCTACGAGCAGTACTTC
.	TRBV7-2	few	TRBJ1-5	CASSSGSNSNQPQHF	TGTGCCAGCAGCTCGGGGTCTAATAGCAATCAGCCCCAGCATTTT
.	TRBV7-3	.	TRBJ2-2	CASSLTTNTGELFF	TGTGCCAGCAGCTTAACTACGAACACCGGGGAGCTGTTTTTT
TRBD2	TRBV27	.	TRBJ2-2	CASSSGLAGPYTGELFF	TGTGCCAGCAGCTCCGGACTAGCGGGACCGTACACCGGGGAGCTGTTTTTT
TRBD2	TRBV29-1	.	TRBJ2-1	CSVGELAGGYREQFF	TGCAGCGTGGGGGAACTAGCGGGAGGGTATCGAGAGCAGTTCTTC
TRBD1	TRBV2	.	TRBJ1-6	CASSLRGKNSPLHF	TGTGCCAGCAGCCTCAGGGGGAAGAATTCACCCCTCCACTTT
.	TRBV19	.	TRBJ2-6	CASSARGARGANVLTF	TGTGCCAGTAGTGCGCGCGGGGCGCGGGGGGCCAACGTCCTGACTTTC
.	TRBV2	.	TRBJ2-7	CASSEWSSYEQYF	TGTGCCAGCAGTGAATGGAGCTCCTACGAGCAGTACTTC